A single sample gave rise to the 29 T cell receptor beta chains below, sequenced in a study of blood T cell repertoires in COVID-19. Sequencing was performed with immunoSEQ multiplex PCR; in TCRdb, only in-frame clones are kept and a portion is missing. The repertoire includes about half a million clones, 80% to 90% of them detected once, and 3% to 4% sits in the top ten. The sample taken for sequencing was peripheral blood. The source of these receptors is a human donor in a cohort sampled during active COVID-19.

The rearrangement joins TRBV10-2 to TRBJ1-2; possible D gene TRBD1, 5 bases. Trimming removed 3 bases at V and 8 bases at J, with 19 bases between. Looked up from germline, CDR1 is WSHSY and CDR2 is SAAADI. The CDR3 runs to 15 residues. In DNA, the CDR3 is TGCGCCAGCAGTGAACAGGCCTCGGCGATATGGGGCTACACCTTC. Translating it yields CASSEQASAIWGYTF.

The rearrangement joins TRBV19 to TRBJ2-5; TRBD2 aligns across 13 bases. The CDR3 is 17 amino acids. Losses at the gene ends were 6 bases for V and 3 bases for J; bases not matched to a gene: 10. CDR1 is LNHDA and CDR2 is SQIVND in the germline V gene (reference sequence). In DNA, the CDR3 is TGTGCCAGTAGCCACCGGACTAGCGGGAGAGGGGAAGAGACCCAGTACTTC. This encodes CASSHRTSGRGEETQYF.

The sample holds a few counts of this clone. The chain has TRBV19 and TRBJ1-2; 7 nucleotides match TRBD1. V lost 4 bases and J lost 5; bases outside the gene matches: 10. Germline CDR1 is LNHDA and CDR2 is SQIVND (reference sequence). The CDR3 runs to 15 residues. CDR3 protein: CASSTSGTVIYGYTF. CDR3 coding DNA: TGTGCCAGTAGTACCTCCGGGACAGTGATTTATGGCTACACCTTC.

V is TRBV9 and J is TRBJ2-1; 8 positions match TRBD1. The CDR3 sequence is 15 residues long. The V gene end was trimmed by 4 bases and the J gene end by 8 bases; junction bases not matched to a gene: 11. Germline V gives CDR1 SGDLS, CDR2 YYNGEE. The CDR3 coding sequence is TGTGCCAGCAGCCCTTCGACAGGGGAATTGGATGAGCAGTTCTTC. Translated: CASSPSTGELDEQFF. The full variable domain, rest sourced from reference TRBV9 and TRBJ2-1, is DSGVTQTPKHLITATGQRVTLRCSPRSGDLSVYWYQQSLDQGLQFLIQYYNGEERAKGNILERFSAQQFPDLHSELNLSSLELGDSALYFCASSPSTGELDEQFFGPGTRLTVL.

V usage is TRBV19 and J usage is TRBJ1-5; possible D gene TRBD1, 5 bases. Per the germline V gene, CDR1 is LNHDA and CDR2 is SQIVND (reference sequence). The CDR3 totals 16 residues. The ends were cut back, 5 bases at V and 4 bases at J, with 18 bases in the middle. DNA for the CDR3: TGTGCCAGTAGTGTCAAGGGGCCGGGTTCTAATCAGCCCCAGCATTTT. Its translation is CASSVKGPGSNQPQHF. Full variable domain (outside the CDR3, taken from reference TRBV19 and TRBJ1-5): DGGITQSPKYLFRKEGQNVTLSCEQNLNHDAMYWYRQDPGQGLRLIYYSQIVNDFQKGDIAEGYSVSREKKESFPLTVTSAQKNPTAFYLCASSVKGPGSNQPQHFGDGTRLSIL.

This chain links TRBV27 with TRBJ1-1; 10 bases are shared with TRBD1. Germline V lookup: CDR1 MNHEY, CDR2 SMNVEV (reference sequence). The CDR3 spans 18 residues. The trim removed 5 bases at V and 1 base at J, leaving 13 bases unmatched. Here the CDR3 DNA reads TGTGCCAGCAGTATCGATCCCCGGGACAGGGGAGAGAACACTGAAGCTTTCTTT. Translating gives CASSIDPRDRGENTEAFF.

The rearrangement links TRBV9 to TRBJ2-1; TRBD1 aligns across 9 bases. The CDR3 is 15 amino acids. With V trimmed by 0 bases and J by 4 bases, 2 bases remained unmatched. Germline assignment: CDR1 SGDLS and CDR2 YYNGEE. This CDR3 is CASSVGQGGYNEQFF. The DNA for the CDR3 is TGTGCCAGCAGCGTAGGACAGGGGGGGTACAATGAGCAGTTCTTC.

The rearrangement links TRBV7-8 to TRBJ2-1, with D maybe TRBD1 (5 bases). CDR3 size: 14 residues. Germline assignment: CDR1 SGHVS and CDR2 FQNEAQ. V lost 5 bases to trimming and J lost 5 bases, with 13 bases between them. The CDR3, as DNA: TGTGCCAGCAGCCCCTCAATGGGGCACAATGAGCAGTTCTTC. Amino acid sequence: CASSPSMGHNEQFF.

J is TRBJ2-5 and V is TRBV4-1; tentative D call: TRBD1 (6 bases). Germline V CDR1 and CDR2: MGHRA, YSYEKL. The V end lost 1 base, the J end lost 4 bases, and 22 bases lay between the germline ends. The CDR3 has 18 residues. Here the CDR3 reads CASSQVWGGIARGETQYF. CDR3 sequence (DNA): TGCGCCAGCAGCCAAGTATGGGGTGGGATTGCCAGGGGAGAGACCCAGTACTTC.

The genes are TRBV5-5 and TRBJ2-1; D possibly corresponds to TRBD2 (6 bases). V lost 6 bases and J lost 8, with 21 bases in between. This CDR3 contains 15 residues. Germline V gives CDR1 SGHKS, CDR2 YYEKEE (reference sequence). DNA of the CDR3: TGTGCCAGCAACGTACCGGGACTCCCACCCGATGAGCAGTTCTTC. Translating it yields CASNVPGLPPDEQFF.

V usage is TRBV20-1 and J usage is TRBJ1-5; D is uncertain. CDR3 length: 11 amino acids. Deletions cut 3 bases from V and 9 bases from J, with 9 bases between. Germline lookup yields CDR1 DFQATT and CDR2 SNEGSKA (reference sequence). CDR3 sequence reads: CSASSIPPQHF. DNA for the CDR3: TGCAGTGCTAGCAGTATCCCGCCCCAGCATTTT.

The chain employs TRBV19 and TRBJ1-1, with D possibly matching TRBD1 (5 bases). The germline V gene has CDR1 LNHDA and CDR2 SQIVND (reference sequence). V lost 3 bases, J lost 1 base, and 9 bases lay in between. The length of the CDR3 is 14 residues. The CDR3 DNA sequence: TGTGCCAGTAGTATCCTCGACAGGAACACTGAAGCTTTCTTT. Translation gives CASSILDRNTEAFF.

This clone was recorded only once. The chain is built from TRBV5-1 and TRBJ2-1; TRBD2 might be the D (6 bases). The CDR3 totals 17 residues. V was clipped by 4 bases and J by 3 bases, with 20 bases between them. Germline lookup yields CDR1 SGHRS and CDR2 YFSETQ. CDR3 DNA sequence: TGCGCCAGCAGCCACTCTCCGGGACTGCAAGGCTACAATGAGCAGTTCTTC. It codes for CASSHSPGLQGYNEQFF.

The chain recombines TRBV28 with TRBJ1-1; 9 bases align to TRBD1. J gave up 6 bases and V 8 bases, and 19 bases lay outside the gene matches. Looked up from germline, CDR1 is MDHEN and CDR2 is SYDVKM. The CDR3 is 17 residues long. CDR3 bases: TGTGCCAGCCTTCTGGGGGACAGGGAGTTCGGATGGGCTGAAGCTTTCTTT. Encoded protein: CASLLGDREFGWAEAFF.

The V call is TRBV7-9, the J call TRBJ2-1; 8 bases are shared with TRBD2. CDR1 SEHNR and CDR2 FQNEAQ come from the germline V gene (reference sequence). The J segment lost 9 bases and the V segment lost 3 bases, leaving 7 bases of the junction unmatched. The CDR3 is made up of 14 amino acids. CDR3 in DNA: TGTGCCAGCAGCTTCTGGCGGGAGGATGGTGAGCAGTTCTTC. Amino acids: CASSFWREDGEQFF. Together with reference TRBV7-9 and TRBJ2-1, the CDR3 gives the full variable domain: DTGVSQNPRHKITKRGQNVTFRCDPISEHNRLYWYRQTLGQGPEFLTYFQNEAQLEKSRLLSDRFSAERPKGSFSTLEIQRTEQGDSAMYLCASSFWREDGEQFFGPGTRLTVL.

The V call is TRBV27, the J call TRBJ2-7; 7 nucleotides align to TRBD1. Germline CDR1 is MNHEY and CDR2 is SMNVEV (reference sequence). Losses at the gene ends were 3 bases for V and 4 bases for J; bases not matched to a gene: 33. This CDR3 spans 23 amino acids. The CDR3 nucleotides are TGTGCCAGCAGTTTTACTTCGTCTGCAGTCCGGGACAGCCGACCAAGGAGGAGGTACGAGCAGTACTTC. It encodes CASSFTSSAVRDSRPRRRYEQYF.

V usage is TRBV12-5 and J usage is TRBJ2-3; TRBD1 matches 11 bases. The CDR3 runs to 16 residues. J lost 6 bases, V lost 7 bases, and 12 bases had no gene match. Germline CDR1 reads LGHNT; CDR2 reads FRNRAP. CDR3 protein: CASAPGTGGTPDTQYF. Written as DNA, the CDR3 is TGTGCTAGTGCCCCCGGGACAGGGGGAACACCGGATACGCAGTATTTT.

The chain combines TRBV5-4 with TRBJ2-7, with a tentative D call TRBD1 (6 bases). This CDR3 has 14 amino acids. The V and J ends lost 1 base and 4 bases respectively, with 12 bases between them. Germline V gene sequence: CDR1 SGHNT, CDR2 YYREEE (reference sequence). This CDR3 is CASSLRQGRYEQYF. The CDR3 bases are TGTGCCAGCAGCTTGCGCCAGGGGAGATACGAGCAGTACTTC. The full variable domain, rest sourced from reference TRBV5-4 and TRBJ2-7, is ETGVTQSPTHLIKTRGQQVTLRCSSQSGHNTVSWYQQALGQGPQFIFQYYREEENGRGNFPPRFSGLQFPNYSSELNVNALELDDSALYLCASSLRQGRYEQYFGPGTRLTVT.

The CDR3 reads CASSVMGAGPTLDNEQFF. In DNA, the CDR3 is TGTGCCAGCAGCGTGATGGGTGCGGGTCCTACCCTTGACAATGAGCAGTTCTTC. The chain is built from TRBV9 and TRBJ2-1; TRBD2 might be the D (5 bases). The CDR3 contains 18 residues. Germline loops: CDR1 SGDLS, CDR2 YYNGEE. Trimming stripped 2 bases from V and 5 bases from J, with 23 bases between. Drawing the rest from reference TRBV9 and TRBJ2-1, the complete variable domain is DSGVTQTPKHLITATGQRVTLRCSPRSGDLSVYWYQQSLDQGLQFLIQYYNGEERAKGNILERFSAQQFPDLHSELNLSSLELGDSALYFCASSVMGAGPTLDNEQFFGPGTRLTVL.

CDR3 sequence (DNA): TGTGCCAGCAGGACAGGGTGGAGGTACAATGAGCAGTTCTTC. Protein product: CASRTGWRYNEQFF. The chain combines TRBV27 with TRBJ2-1; 7 bases map to TRBD1. Germline V gives CDR1 MNHEY, CDR2 SMNVEV (reference sequence). The CDR3 has 14 amino acids. The V segment lost 6 bases and the J segment 4 bases; nucleotides outside the gene matches: 6.

This chain uses TRBV7-2 with TRBJ2-5; D gene unclear. V dropped 4 bases and J dropped 1 base, with 10 bases sitting between them. The CDR3 is 14 amino acids. Germline CDR1 SGHTA, CDR2 FQGNSA. The CDR3 DNA reads as TGTGCCAGCAGCTCCAGACTCACCCAAGAGACCCAGTACTTC. The encoded protein is CASSSRLTQETQYF.

The chain joins TRBV9 to TRBJ2-2, with 8 bases lining up with TRBD2. In germline, CDR1 is SGDLS, CDR2 YYNGEE. After removal of 0 bases from V and 0 bases from J, the junction contained 1 base not matched to a gene. The CDR3 runs to 16 residues. This CDR3 reads CASSVEGLANTGELFF. CDR3 bases: TGTGCCAGCAGCGTAGAGGGACTAGCGAACACCGGGGAGCTGTTTTTT.

The rearrangement joins TRBV5-4 to TRBJ2-7, with 13 bases lining up with TRBD2. V shed 4 bases, J shed 12 bases, and the junction held 19 bases outside the gene matches. Germline V gives CDR1 SGHNT, CDR2 YYREEE (reference sequence). The CDR3 sequence is 17 residues long. CDR3 bases: TGTGCCAGCAGCCTAGGGACTAGCGGGACCTATGCCGTAAGTCTGTACTTC. Residues: CASSLGTSGTYAVSLYF.

The chain employs TRBV3-1 (or the pseudogene TRBV3-2) and TRBJ2-7, with D possibly matching TRBD2 (5 bases). This CDR3 is 18 amino acids long. Germline loops: CDR1 LGHDT, CDR2 YNNKEL (reference sequence). Trimming cost V 0 bases and J 5 bases, with 23 bases left between them. CDR3 protein: CASSQDSDLRMLRDEQYF. CDR3 sequence (DNA): TGTGCCAGCAGCCAAGACTCGGACTTAAGGATGCTTAGGGACGAGCAGTACTTC.

The chain is built from TRBV4-1 and TRBJ2-5; TRBD2 agrees at 12 bases. The V segment lost 1 base and the J segment 3 bases; nucleotides outside the gene matches: 9. From germline, CDR1 is MGHRA and CDR2 YSYEKL. CDR3 length: 18 amino acids. The DNA of the CDR3 is TGCGCCAGCAGCCAAGTGATGAGGGCTAGCGGGAGGGAAGAGACCCAGTACTTC. Its translation is CASSQVMRASGREETQYF.

This clone came up once. The chain joins TRBV7-9 to TRBJ1-1; D is possibly TRBD1 (6 bases). The CDR3 sequence is 14 residues long. V lost 2 bases to trimming and J lost 1 base, with 8 bases between them. The germline CDR1 and CDR2 sequences are SEHNR and FQNEAQ (reference sequence). CDR3 sequence reads: CASSLWGQNTEAFF. The CDR3 coding sequence is TGTGCCAGCAGCTTATGGGGACAGAACACTGAAGCTTTCTTT. The complete variable domain, with remaining parts taken from reference TRBV7-9 and TRBJ1-1, reads DTGVSQNPRHKITKRGQNVTFRCDPISEHNRLYWYRQTLGQGPEFLTYFQNEAQLEKSRLLSDRFSAERPKGSFSTLEIQRTEQGDSAMYLCASSLWGQNTEAFFGQGTRLTVV.

The V gene is TRBV5-1, the J gene TRBJ2-3, with 16 bases matching TRBD2. CDR1 is SGHRS, CDR2 YFSETQ, per germline. The CDR3 spans 17 residues. V dropped 3 bases and J dropped 3; count of bases not matched to a gene: 4. CDR3 DNA: TGCGCCAGCAGCTCCGGGACTAGCGGGAGGGGGACAGATACGCAGTATTTT. Amino acids: CASSSGTSGRGTDTQYF.

This chain connects TRBV4-1 to TRBJ2-1; perhaps TRBD2 as D (6 bases). Trimming took off 2 bases at V and 0 bases at J, with 14 bases between the two ends. Germline values: CDR1 MGHRA, CDR2 YSYEKL. The CDR3 extends over 17 amino acids. CDR3 bases: TGCGCCAGCAGCCAATTCGGGACTTGGAGCTCCTACAATGAGCAGTTCTTC. Its translation is CASSQFGTWSSYNEQFF.

The chain couples TRBV5-6 to TRBJ2-7; possibly TRBD2 for D (6 bases). The V gene's germline CDR1 is SGHDT and CDR2 YYEEEE. The V end lost 4 bases, the J end lost 5 bases, and 19 bases lay between the germline ends. CDR3 size: 15 residues. The CDR3 loop is CASSRREVRLHEQYF. The CDR3 DNA is TGTGCCAGCAGCCGAAGGGAGGTCCGCTTGCACGAGCAGTACTTC.